The next 9 T cell receptor beta chains were all read from a single sample in a study of T cell repertoires in cytomegalovirus infection. Each CDR3 protein is one row after TCRdb ran MiXCR on the reads. The sample lists approximately 220,000 distinct CDR3 sequences; around 40% were seen once. These TCRs' antigens remain unknown. The source was CD8+ T cells from cultured PBMCs, collected from culture after CMV antigen stimulation. Receptors originate from a human donor in good health (CMV status not recorded). Some clones in this sample may be carry-over from other donors' samples.

The V and J genes are TRBV29-1 and TRBJ2-2; tentatively, D is TRBD2 (5 bases). V shed 1 base and J shed 6 bases, with 18 bases lying between them. CDR1 SQVTM and CDR2 ANQGSEA come from the germline V gene. The CDR3 covers 16 residues. CDR3 sequence: CSVEAGAGSWAGELFF. The CDR3 DNA reads as TGCAGCGTTGAAGCGGGTGCGGGTTCATGGGCCGGGGAGCTGTTTTTT.

The chain joins TRBV20-1 to TRBJ1-1, with TRBD1 matching over 7 bases. CDR3 size: 15 residues. Trimming cost V 0 bases and J 0 bases; bases outside gene matches: 4. Germline CDR1 reads DFQATT; CDR2 reads SNEGSKA (reference sequence). Here the CDR3 reads CSARDFRGMNTEAFF. DNA for the CDR3: TGCAGTGCTAGAGATTTCAGGGGGATGAACACTGAAGCTTTCTTT.

This clonotype appeared a few times. The chain recombines TRBV20-1 with TRBJ1-1; 9 nucleotides line up with TRBD1. The J segment lost 4 bases and the V segment lost 3 bases, leaving 0 bases of the junction unmatched. The CDR3 covers 12 residues. Germline assignment: CDR1 DFQATT and CDR2 SNEGSKA (reference sequence). The CDR3 is CSARDRGTEAFF. In nucleotides, the CDR3 is TGCAGTGCTAGGGACAGGGGCACTGAAGCTTTCTTT.

The J gene is TRBJ2-7, the V gene TRBV12-3 or TRBV12-4; D may be TRBD2 (6 bases). CDR3 length: 16 amino acids. V was cut by 7 bases and J by 3 bases, with 22 bases left in between. The CDR3 sequence: CASILKGRGEVYEQYF. The CDR3 coding sequence is TGTGCCAGCATACTCAAAGGAAGAGGGGAGGTCTACGAGCAGTACTTC.

This clonotype was found once. This chain connects TRBV27 to TRBJ2-5, with TRBD2 identical over 7 bases. Trimming cost V 2 bases and J 3 bases; bases outside gene matches: 3. From germline, CDR1 is MNHEY and CDR2 SMNVEV (reference sequence). This CDR3 contains 14 residues. Here the CDR3 reads CASSLRGREETQYF. The DNA for the CDR3 is TGTGCCAGCAGTTTACGGGGGAGGGAAGAGACCCAGTACTTC.

This clonotype was recorded a few times. This chain links TRBV7-6 with TRBJ2-1; 9 bases are a match to TRBD1. CDR3 length: 16 amino acids. Germline lookup yields CDR1 SGHVS and CDR2 FNYEAQ. V trimming: 5 bases; J trimming: 4 bases; junction bases outside the gene matches: 9. The CDR3 protein is CASSRPGQGFYNEQFF. The CDR3 region has the DNA TGTGCCAGCAGCCGACCGGGACAGGGCTTTTACAATGAGCAGTTCTTC.

This clonotype was seen only a few times. The J gene is TRBJ2-1, the V gene TRBV12-3 or TRBV12-4, with D unclear. The V gene lost 3 bases and the J gene lost 10 bases, with 7 bases spanning the gap. This CDR3 has 11 residues. CDR3 in DNA: TGTGCCAGCAGTTTGGGCCAGGAGCAGTTCTTC. The encoded protein is CASSLGQEQFF.

The chain carries TRBV7-3 and TRBJ1-1; D remains ambiguous. V lost 4 bases and J lost 5, with 11 bases in between. There are 13 residues in the CDR3. CDR1 SGHTA and CDR2 FQGTGA come from the germline V gene. This CDR3 is CASSSSDGTEAFF. DNA for the CDR3: TGTGCCAGCAGCTCTTCGGACGGAACTGAAGCTTTCTTT.

This clonotype showed up just a few times. The rearrangement links TRBV4-1 to TRBJ2-1, with D unresolved. The CDR3 extends over 13 amino acids. Germline V gene sequence: CDR1 MGHRA, CDR2 YSYEKL. Trimming left V 1 base short and J 6 bases short, with 7 bases between. CDR3 nucleotide sequence: TGCGCCAGCAGCCAAGGAGGAACCAATGAGCAGTTCTTC. Translated: CASSQGGTNEQFF.